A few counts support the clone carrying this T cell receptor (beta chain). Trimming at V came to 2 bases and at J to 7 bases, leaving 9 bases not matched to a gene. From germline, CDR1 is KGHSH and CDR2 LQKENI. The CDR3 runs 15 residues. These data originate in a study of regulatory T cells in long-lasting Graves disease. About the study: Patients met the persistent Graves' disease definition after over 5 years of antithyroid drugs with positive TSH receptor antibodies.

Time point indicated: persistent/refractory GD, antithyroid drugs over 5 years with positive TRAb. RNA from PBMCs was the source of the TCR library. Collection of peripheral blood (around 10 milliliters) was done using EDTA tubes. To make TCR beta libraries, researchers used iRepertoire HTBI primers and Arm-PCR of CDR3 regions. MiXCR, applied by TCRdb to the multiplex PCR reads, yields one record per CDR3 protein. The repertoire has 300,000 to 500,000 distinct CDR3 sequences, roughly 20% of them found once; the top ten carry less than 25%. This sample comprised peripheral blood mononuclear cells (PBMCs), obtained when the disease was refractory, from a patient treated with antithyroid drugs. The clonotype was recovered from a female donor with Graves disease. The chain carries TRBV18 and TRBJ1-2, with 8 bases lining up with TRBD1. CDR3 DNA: TGTGCCAGCTCACCATTCGAGACAGGGGCGGGTGGCTACACCTTC. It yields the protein CASSPFETGAGGYTF.